There are many counts of the clone carrying this T cell receptor (beta chain). Its specificity is unknown. At one of its ends the junction is not consistent with the germline gene, which may arise from a read error. The sample originates from a study of spatial heterogeneity in lung cancer. Study summary: In the raw reads, each unique TCR and UMI combination was present more than ten times on average.

The germline V gene encodes CDR1 KGHDR and CDR2 SFDVKD. The CDR3 is made up of 17 amino acids. TCRdb independently ran MiXCR on the 5' RACE reads; one entry per CDR3 protein. The data contain just over 8,000 distinct CDR3 sequences, roughly 9.6% of them singletons. Study-level findings and limits: Counts that tracked tumor mutation counts were those of expanded intratumoral alpha and beta TCRs. The study found that ubiquitous and regional expanded TCR counts tracked ubiquitous and regional nonsynonymous mutations, respectively.

Time point meaning: sample taken at primary tumor resection. Donation came from about 72 patients with untreated early-stage non-small cell lung cancer. Frozen PBMC, nontumor lung or tumor provided whole RNA, which was sequenced unsorted. The sequences come from lung tumor tissue, collected at surgery. This TCR came from a male donor with early-stage non-small cell lung cancer. This chain connects TRBV24-1 to TRBJ1-5; 7 bases fit TRBD1. CDR3 sequence (DNA): TGTGCCACCAGTGGCCGCGGGGACAGTTCCGTCAATGAGCCCCAGCATTTT. Protein sequence: CATSGRGDSSVNEPQHF.